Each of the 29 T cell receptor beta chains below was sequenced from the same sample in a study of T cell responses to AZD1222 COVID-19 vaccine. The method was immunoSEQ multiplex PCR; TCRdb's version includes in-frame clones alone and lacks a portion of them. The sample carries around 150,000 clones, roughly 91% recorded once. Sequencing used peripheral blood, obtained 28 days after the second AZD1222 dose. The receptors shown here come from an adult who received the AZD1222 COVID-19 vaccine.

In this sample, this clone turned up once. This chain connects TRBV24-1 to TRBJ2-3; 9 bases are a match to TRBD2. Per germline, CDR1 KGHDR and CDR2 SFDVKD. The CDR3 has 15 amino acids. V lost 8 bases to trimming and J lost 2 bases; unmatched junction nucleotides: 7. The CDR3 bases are TGTGCCACCATGGCTAGCGGGGATAACACAGATACGCAGTATTTT. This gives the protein CATMASGDNTDTQYF.

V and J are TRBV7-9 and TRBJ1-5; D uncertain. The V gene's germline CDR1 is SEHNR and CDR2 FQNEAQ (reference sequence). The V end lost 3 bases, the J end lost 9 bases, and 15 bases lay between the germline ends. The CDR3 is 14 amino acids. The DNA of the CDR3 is TGTGCCAGCAGCTTTGCGCATAAAGTTCCGCCCCAGCATTTT. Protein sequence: CASSFAHKVPPQHF.

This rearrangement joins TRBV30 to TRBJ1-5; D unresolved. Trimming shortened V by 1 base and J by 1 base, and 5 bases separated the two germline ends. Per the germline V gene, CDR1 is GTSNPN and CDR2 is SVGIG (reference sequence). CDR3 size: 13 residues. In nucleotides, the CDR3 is TGTGCCTGGAGTGGGCAGAGCAATCAGCCCCAGCATTTT. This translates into CAWSGQSNQPQHF.

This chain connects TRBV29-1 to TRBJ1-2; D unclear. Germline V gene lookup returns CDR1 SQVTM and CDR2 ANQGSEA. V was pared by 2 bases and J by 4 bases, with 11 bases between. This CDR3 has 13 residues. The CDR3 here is CSVELTEVYGYTF. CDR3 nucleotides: TGCAGCGTTGAACTAACAGAAGTCTATGGCTACACCTTC. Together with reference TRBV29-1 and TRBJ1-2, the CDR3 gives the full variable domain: SAVISQKPSRDICQRGTSLTIQCQVDSQVTMMFWYRQQPGQSLTLIATANQGSEATYESGFVIDKFPISRPNLTFSTLTVSNMSPEDSSIYLCSVELTEVYGYTFGSGTRLTVV.

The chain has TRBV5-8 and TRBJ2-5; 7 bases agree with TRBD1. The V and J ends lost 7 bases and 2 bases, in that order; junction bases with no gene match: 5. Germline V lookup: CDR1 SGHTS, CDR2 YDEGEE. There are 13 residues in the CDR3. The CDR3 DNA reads TGTGCCAGCCGAAGACAGGGACAAGAGACCCAGTACTTC. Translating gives CASRRQGQETQYF. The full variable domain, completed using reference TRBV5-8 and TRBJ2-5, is EAGVTQSPTHLIKTRGQQATLRCSPISGHTSVYWYQQALGLGLQFLLWYDEGEERNRGNFPPRFSGRQFPNYSSELNVNALELEDSALYLCASRRQGQETQYFGPGTRLLVL.

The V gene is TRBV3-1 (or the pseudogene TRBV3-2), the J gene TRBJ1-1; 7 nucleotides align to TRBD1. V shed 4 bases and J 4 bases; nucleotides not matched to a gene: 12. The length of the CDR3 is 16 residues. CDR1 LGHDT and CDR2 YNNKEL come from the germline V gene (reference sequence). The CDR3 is CASSRDFGSGGTEAFF. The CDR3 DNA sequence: TGTGCCAGCAGCCGAGACTTCGGGTCAGGGGGCACTGAAGCTTTCTTT.

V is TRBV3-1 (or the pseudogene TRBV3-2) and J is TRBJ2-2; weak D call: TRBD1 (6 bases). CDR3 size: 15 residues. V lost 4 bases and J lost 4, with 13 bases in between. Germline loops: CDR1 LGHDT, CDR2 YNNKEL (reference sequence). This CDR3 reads CASSLLVGGTGELFF. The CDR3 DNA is TGTGCCAGCAGCCTTTTAGTAGGGGGCACCGGGGAGCTGTTTTTT.

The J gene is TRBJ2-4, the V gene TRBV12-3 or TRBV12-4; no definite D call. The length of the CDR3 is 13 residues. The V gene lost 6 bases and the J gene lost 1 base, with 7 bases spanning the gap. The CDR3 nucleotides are TGTGCCAGCAGCCTGAACGCCAAAAACATTCAGTACTTC. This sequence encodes CASSLNAKNIQYF.

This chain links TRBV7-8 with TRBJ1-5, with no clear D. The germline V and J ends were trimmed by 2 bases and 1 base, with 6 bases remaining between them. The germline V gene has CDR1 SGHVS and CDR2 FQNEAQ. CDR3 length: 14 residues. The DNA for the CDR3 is TGTGCCAGCAGCTTACCCGGGAGCAATCAGCCCCAGCATTTT. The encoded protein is CASSLPGSNQPQHF.

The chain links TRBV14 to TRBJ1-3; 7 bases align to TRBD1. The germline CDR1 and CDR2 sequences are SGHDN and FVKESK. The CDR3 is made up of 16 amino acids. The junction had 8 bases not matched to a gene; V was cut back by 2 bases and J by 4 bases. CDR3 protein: CASSQKRGLGGNTIYF. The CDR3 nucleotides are TGTGCCAGCAGCCAAAAGAGGGGGCTCGGAGGAAACACCATATATTTT.

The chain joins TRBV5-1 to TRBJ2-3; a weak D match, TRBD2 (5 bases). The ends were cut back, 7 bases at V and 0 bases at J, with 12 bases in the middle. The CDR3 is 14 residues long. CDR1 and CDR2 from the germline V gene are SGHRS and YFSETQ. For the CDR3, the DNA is TGCGCCAGCCATCGGGGTGAGAGCACAGATACGCAGTATTTT. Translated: CASHRGESTDTQYF. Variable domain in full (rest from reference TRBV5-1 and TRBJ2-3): KAGVTQTPRYLIKTRGQQVTLSCSPISGHRSVSWYQQTPGQGLQFLFEYFSETQRNKGNFPGRFSGRQFSNSRSEMNVSTLELGDSALYLCASHRGESTDTQYFGPGTRLTVL.

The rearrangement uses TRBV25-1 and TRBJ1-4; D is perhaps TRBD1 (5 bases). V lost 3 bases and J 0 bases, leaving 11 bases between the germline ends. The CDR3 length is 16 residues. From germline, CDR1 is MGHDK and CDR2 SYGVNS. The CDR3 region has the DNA TGTGCCAGCAGTGAGTGGGGCCCCACAACTAATGAAAAACTGTTTTTT. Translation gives CASSEWGPTTNEKLFF.

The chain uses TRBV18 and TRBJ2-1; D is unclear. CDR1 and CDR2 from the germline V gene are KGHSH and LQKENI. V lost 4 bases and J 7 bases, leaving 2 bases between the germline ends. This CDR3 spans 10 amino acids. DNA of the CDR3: TGTGCCAGCTCACTGAATGAGCAGTTCTTC. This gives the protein CASSLNEQFF.

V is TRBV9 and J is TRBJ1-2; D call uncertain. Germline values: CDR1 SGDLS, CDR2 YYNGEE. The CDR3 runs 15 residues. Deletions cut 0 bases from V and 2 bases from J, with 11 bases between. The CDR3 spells CASSVDPGPNYGYTF. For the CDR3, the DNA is TGTGCCAGCAGCGTAGATCCAGGACCAAACTATGGCTACACCTTC.

CDR3 loop: CASSLSGDGGPQPFF. The CDR3 DNA reads TGCGCCAGCAGCTTGTCAGGGGACGGCGGACCCCAACCGTTCTTC. The chain has TRBV5-1 and TRBJ2-1, with D perhaps matching TRBD1 (6 bases). V lost 1 base and J 15 bases, leaving 23 bases between the germline ends. CDR1 SGHRS and CDR2 YFSETQ come from the germline V gene. The CDR3 extends over 15 amino acids.

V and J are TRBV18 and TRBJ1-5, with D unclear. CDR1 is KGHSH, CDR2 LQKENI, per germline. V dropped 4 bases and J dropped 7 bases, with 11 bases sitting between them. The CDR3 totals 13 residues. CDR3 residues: CASSLDIQQPQHF. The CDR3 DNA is TGTGCCAGCTCACTAGACATCCAACAGCCCCAGCATTTT.

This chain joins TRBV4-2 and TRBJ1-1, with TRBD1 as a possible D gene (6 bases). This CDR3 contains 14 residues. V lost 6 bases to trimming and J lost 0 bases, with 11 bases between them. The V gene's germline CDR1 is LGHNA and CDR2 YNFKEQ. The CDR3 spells CASRRDNMNTEAFF. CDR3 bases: TGTGCCAGCAGGCGGGACAACATGAACACTGAAGCTTTCTTT.

CDR3 DNA: TGTGCCAGCAGCCCCACCGGGACAGGGTACGAGCAGTACTTC. It yields the protein CASSPTGTGYEQYF. The gene calls are TRBV7-9 and TRBJ2-7; 9 positions agree with TRBD1. This CDR3 has 14 residues. V shed 5 bases and J 4 bases; nucleotides not matched to a gene: 6. Germline CDR1 reads SEHNR; CDR2 reads FQNEAQ (reference sequence).

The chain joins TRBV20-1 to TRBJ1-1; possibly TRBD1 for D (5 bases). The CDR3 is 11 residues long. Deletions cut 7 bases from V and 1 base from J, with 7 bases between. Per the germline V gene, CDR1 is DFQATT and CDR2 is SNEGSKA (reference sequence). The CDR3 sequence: CSGTGNTEAFF. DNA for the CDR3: TGCAGTGGAACAGGGAACACTGAAGCTTTCTTT.

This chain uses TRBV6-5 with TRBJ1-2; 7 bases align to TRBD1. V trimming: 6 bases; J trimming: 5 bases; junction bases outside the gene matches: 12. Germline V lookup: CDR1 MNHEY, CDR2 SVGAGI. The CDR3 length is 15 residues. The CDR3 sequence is CASRDNPGTVYGYTF. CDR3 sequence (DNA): TGTGCCAGCAGGGACAACCCCGGGACAGTTTATGGCTACACCTTC.

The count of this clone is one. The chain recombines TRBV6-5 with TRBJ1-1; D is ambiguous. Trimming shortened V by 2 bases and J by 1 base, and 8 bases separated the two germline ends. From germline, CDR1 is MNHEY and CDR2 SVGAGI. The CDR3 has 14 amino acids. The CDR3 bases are TGTGCCAGCAGTTACGCCATGAGGAACACTGAAGCTTTCTTT. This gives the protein CASSYAMRNTEAFF.

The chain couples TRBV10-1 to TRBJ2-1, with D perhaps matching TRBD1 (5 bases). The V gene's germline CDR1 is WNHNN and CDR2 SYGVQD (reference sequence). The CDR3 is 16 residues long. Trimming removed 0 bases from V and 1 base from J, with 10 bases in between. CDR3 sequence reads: CASSESWQGSYNEQFF. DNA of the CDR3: TGCGCCAGCAGTGAGTCTTGGCAGGGATCCTACAATGAGCAGTTCTTC.

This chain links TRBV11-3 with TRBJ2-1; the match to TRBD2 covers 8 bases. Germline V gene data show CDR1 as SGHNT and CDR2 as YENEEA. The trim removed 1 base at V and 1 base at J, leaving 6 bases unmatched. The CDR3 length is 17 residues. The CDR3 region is CASSLGPSSGSYNEQFF. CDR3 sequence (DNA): TGTGCCAGCAGCTTAGGTCCTTCTAGCGGGTCCTACAATGAGCAGTTCTTC. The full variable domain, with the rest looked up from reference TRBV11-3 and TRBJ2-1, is EAGVVQSPRYKIIEKKQPVAFWCNPISGHNTLYWYLQNLGQGPELLIRYENEEAVDDSQLPKDRFSAERLKGVDSTLKIQPAELGDSAVYLCASSLGPSSGSYNEQFFGPGTRLTVL.

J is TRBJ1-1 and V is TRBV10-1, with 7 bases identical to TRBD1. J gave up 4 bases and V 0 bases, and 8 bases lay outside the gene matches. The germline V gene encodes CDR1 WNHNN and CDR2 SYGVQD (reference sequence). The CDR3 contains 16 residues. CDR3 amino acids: CASSESSGGLGTEAFF. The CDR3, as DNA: TGCGCCAGCAGTGAGTCTTCAGGGGGGCTTGGCACTGAAGCTTTCTTT.

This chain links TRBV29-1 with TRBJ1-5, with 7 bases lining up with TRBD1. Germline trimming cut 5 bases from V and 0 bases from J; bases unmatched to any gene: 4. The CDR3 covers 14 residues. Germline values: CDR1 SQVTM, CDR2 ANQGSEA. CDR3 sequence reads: CSVKTGYSNQPQHF. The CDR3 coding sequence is TGCAGCGTTAAGACAGGGTATAGCAATCAGCCCCAGCATTTT.

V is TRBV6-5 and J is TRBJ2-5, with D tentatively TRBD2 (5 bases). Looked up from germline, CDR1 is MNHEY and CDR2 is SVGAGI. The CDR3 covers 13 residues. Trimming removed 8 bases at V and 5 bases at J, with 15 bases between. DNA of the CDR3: TGTGCCAGCGGAATACGGCCGGGGGAGACCCAGTACTTC. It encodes CASGIRPGETQYF.

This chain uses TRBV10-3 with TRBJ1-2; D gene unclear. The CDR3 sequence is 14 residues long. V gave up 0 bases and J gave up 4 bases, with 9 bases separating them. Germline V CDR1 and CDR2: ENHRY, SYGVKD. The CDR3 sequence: CAISESSGVYGYTF. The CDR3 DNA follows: TGTGCCATCAGTGAGTCGTCGGGAGTCTATGGCTACACCTTC.

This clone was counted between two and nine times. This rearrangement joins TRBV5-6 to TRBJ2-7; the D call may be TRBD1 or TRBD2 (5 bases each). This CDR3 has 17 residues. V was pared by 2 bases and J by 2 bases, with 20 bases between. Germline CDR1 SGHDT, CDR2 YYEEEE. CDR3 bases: TGTGCCAGCAGCTTAGTTCACAACCGGGACCGACCCTACGAGCAGTACTTC. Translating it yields CASSLVHNRDRPYEQYF.

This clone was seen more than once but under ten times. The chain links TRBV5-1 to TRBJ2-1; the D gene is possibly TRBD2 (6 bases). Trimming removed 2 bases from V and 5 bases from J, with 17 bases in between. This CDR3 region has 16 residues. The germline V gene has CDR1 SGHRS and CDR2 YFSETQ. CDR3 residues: CASSFYASETDNEQFF. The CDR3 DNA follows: TGCGCCAGCAGCTTCTACGCTAGCGAGACCGACAATGAGCAGTTCTTC.